These T cell receptor beta chains were read from a single sample in a study of CD8+ T cells in alopecia areata. Using immunoSEQ multiplex PCR, the repertoire was profiled, and TCRdb retains in-frame clones only, with some absent. Of tens of thousands of clones listed, 55% to 75% are singletons. Here the sequenced sample was CD8+ T cells sorted from blood, taken at week 0. The source of these receptors is a human donor with alopecia areata. The CDR3 runs from the conserved cysteine through the conserved F or W. Each record gives: V gene, clone size, J gene, D gene, CDR3 length, CDR3 DNA, CDR3 protein. The D gene is left open where the match is weak. Where a row states a size, it is once, few, many or the class of an expanded clone; other rows omit it.

>TRBV29-1|-|TRBJ2-1|TRBD2|17
TGCAGCGTTGAAGATCTGGCGGGAGAAAGGGTATACAATGAGCAGTTCTTC
CSVEDLAGERVYNEQFF
>TRBV7-2|-|TRBJ2-5|TRBD2|16
TGTGCCAGCAGCCCAGGGACTAGCGGGCATGAAGAGACCCAGTACTTC
CASSPGTSGHEETQYF
>TRBV7-8|-|TRBJ2-1|-|14
TGTGCCAGCAGCCCCACGAGGGGGGTGGATGAGCAGTTCTTC
CASSPTRGVDEQFF
>TRBV7-8|-|TRBJ2-3|TRBD1|16
TGTGCCAGCAGCACTACGACAGGGGCGAGCACAGATACGCAGTATTTT
CASSTTTGASTDTQYF
>TRBV4-1|-|TRBJ2-1|TRBD2|16
TGTGCCAGCAGCCAAGATAGCGGGGGGGCCTACAATGAGCAGTTCTTC
CASSQDSGGAYNEQFF
>TRBV27|-|TRBJ2-5|-|15
TGTGCCAGCAGTTTATCGATCAGTGGGGGAGAGACCCAGTACTTC
CASSLSISGGETQYF
>TRBV5-1|-|TRBJ1-1|-|12
TGCGCCAGCAGCTTGGCAAACACTGAAGCTTTCTTT
CASSLANTEAFF
>TRBV27|-|TRBJ2-5|-|16
TGTGCCAGCAGTTTCGGAGCAGGGAGGTACCAAGAGACCCAGCACTTC
CASSFGAGRYQETQHF
>TRBV5-4|once|TRBJ2-7|-|13
TGTGCCAGCAGCCTGGGAGGCACCTACGAGCAGTACTTC
CASSLGGTYEQYF
>TRBV4-1|-|TRBJ2-2|-|14
TGCGCCAGCAGCCTACAGGGTAACACCGGGGAGCTGTTTTTT
CASSLQGNTGELFF
>TRBV15|-|TRBJ1-1|-|14
TGTGCCACCAGCAGAGAGCCTGCGAGGGGTGGAGCTTTCTTT
CATSREPARGGAFF
>TRBV7-8|-|TRBJ2-1|-|16
TGTGCCAGCAGCTTAGTAGGAGGGGGCACCTACAATGAGCAGTTCTTC
CASSLVGGGTYNEQFF
>TRBV27|few|TRBJ2-7|TRBD2|17
TGTGCCAGCAGTTCCCTGACAGGGACTAGCGGCACCTACGAGCAGTACTTC
CASSSLTGTSGTYEQYF
>TRBV7-9|-|TRBJ2-7|TRBD2|17
TGTGCCAGCAGCTTACCTCAGGCCTGGGCTAGCGGGGTGGAGCAGTACTTC
CASSLPQAWASGVEQYF
>TRBV7-2|-|TRBJ1-2|TRBD1|15
TGTGCCAGCAGCCCCTGGACAGGGGGCGAGTATGGCTACACCTTC
CASSPWTGGEYGYTF
>TRBV13|-|TRBJ1-2|TRBD1|15
TGTGCCAGCAGCTTAAGGCGGACAGGGATCTATGGCTACACCTTC
CASSLRRTGIYGYTF
>TRBV4-1|once|TRBJ1-1|-|14
TGCGCCAGCAGCCAAGATCCCGCGAACACTGAAGCTTTCTTT
CASSQDPANTEAFF